Each of the 27 T cell receptor beta chains below was sequenced from the same sample in a study of blood T cell repertoires in COVID-19 (dated by TCRdb to between 2020 and 2021). To prepare the library, the immunoSEQ multiplex PCR assay was applied. TCRdb holds this immuneACCESS table with in-frame rearrangements only. Some clones are missing; in checked studies, unresolved V genes explain under half, and the rest has no known cause. The sample table lists roughly 68,000 clones, 90% of them with a count of one. Under 0.65% of the sample belongs to the ten largest clones. Sequences were obtained from peripheral blood. The receptors here all came from a man aged 50 or older with COVID-19, enrolled during active disease.

The chain is built from TRBV6-4 and TRBJ2-1; D is uncertain. The length of the CDR3 is 13 residues. V was shortened by 5 bases and J by 5 bases, with 10 bases between the two germline ends. Looked up from germline, CDR1 is MRHNA and CDR2 is SNTAGT. CDR3 region: CASSLGPHNEQFF. In DNA, the CDR3 is TGTGCCAGCAGTCTAGGTCCCCACAATGAGCAGTTCTTC.

This chain links TRBV7-8 with TRBJ2-7; 8 bases map to TRBD2. Per the germline V gene, CDR1 is SGHVS and CDR2 is FQNEAQ. J was trimmed by 0 bases and V by 5 bases; bases with no gene match: 3. This CDR3 has 14 amino acids. CDR3 bases: TGTGCCAGCAGCCGTGCGGGAGGCTCCTACGAGCAGTACTTC. This encodes CASSRAGGSYEQYF.

This clone was counted once. The V call is TRBV3-1 (or the pseudogene TRBV3-2), the J call TRBJ2-3; 8 bases agree with TRBD2. V gave up 2 bases and J gave up 4 bases; unmatched junction bases: 14. This CDR3 has 18 residues. CDR1 and CDR2 (germline): LGHDT, YNNKEL (reference sequence). This CDR3 reads CASSQPSFAGGRADTQYF. DNA for the CDR3: TGTGCCAGCAGCCAACCAAGTTTTGCGGGAGGCAGGGCAGATACGCAGTATTTT.

V usage is TRBV10-3 and J usage is TRBJ2-1; 10 nucleotides line up with TRBD2. Germline V gene sequence: CDR1 ENHRY, CDR2 SYGVKD. This CDR3 is built from 15 residues. The ends lost 7 bases at V and 4 bases at J; junction bases unmatched: 7. CDR3 protein: CAITRSGREYNEQFF. CDR3 coding DNA: TGTGCCATCACTCGAAGCGGGAGGGAATACAATGAGCAGTTCTTC.

Only one count was recorded for this clone. The chain links TRBV5-1 to TRBJ1-3; 7 bases fit TRBD1. V shed 4 bases and J 4 bases; nucleotides not matched to a gene: 5. Germline CDR1 SGHRS, CDR2 YFSETQ. The CDR3 is 14 residues long. CDR3 coding DNA: TGCGCCAGCAGCCTGACAGGGCTCGGAAACACCATATATTTT. Encoded protein: CASSLTGLGNTIYF.

The chain joins TRBV9 to TRBJ1-1, with D unresolved. The V and J ends lost 2 bases and 2 bases respectively, with 4 bases between them. Germline assignment: CDR1 SGDLS and CDR2 YYNGEE. The CDR3 totals 12 residues. The CDR3 sequence: CASSVVNTEAFF. Here the CDR3 DNA reads TGTGCCAGCAGCGTCGTCAACACTGAAGCTTTCTTT.

J is TRBJ2-1 and V is TRBV20-1; tentative D call: TRBD2 (6 bases). This CDR3 spans 15 amino acids. V lost 3 bases, J lost 7 bases, and 19 bases lay in between. Germline CDR1 reads DFQATT; CDR2 reads SNEGSKA (reference sequence). The CDR3 DNA is TGCAGTGCTAGTGAGGGACTTTCCTTCTGGAATGAGCAGTTCTTC. Protein: CSASEGLSFWNEQFF.

The gene calls are TRBV5-4 and TRBJ1-1; 8 nucleotides line up with TRBD1. V shed 5 bases, J shed 0 bases, and the junction held 6 bases outside the gene matches. CDR3 length equals 15 residues. From germline, CDR1 is SGHNT and CDR2 YYREEE (reference sequence). The CDR3, as DNA: TGTGCCAGCAGTACAGGGGGTTTGATGAACACTGAAGCTTTCTTT. Amino acid sequence: CASSTGGLMNTEAFF. The full variable domain, with the rest looked up from reference TRBV5-4 and TRBJ1-1, is ETGVTQSPTHLIKTRGQQVTLRCSSQSGHNTVSWYQQALGQGPQFIFQYYREEENGRGNFPPRFSGLQFPNYSSELNVNALELDDSALYLCASSTGGLMNTEAFFGQGTRLTVV.

The rearrangement links TRBV20-1 to TRBJ2-7; possibly TRBD2 for D (5 bases). From germline, CDR1 is DFQATT and CDR2 SNEGSKA (reference sequence). Trimming removed 3 bases from V and 2 bases from J, with 14 bases in between. This CDR3 spans 14 amino acids. CDR3 in amino acids: CSASGRVAAYEQYF. The CDR3 region has the DNA TGCAGTGCTAGTGGGCGGGTTGCGGCCTACGAGCAGTACTTC.

V gene TRBV7-9 combines with J gene TRBJ2-7, with 8 bases matching TRBD2. After removal of 5 bases from V and 1 base from J, the junction contained 10 bases not matched to a gene. Germline lookup yields CDR1 SEHNR and CDR2 FQNEAQ (reference sequence). The CDR3 contains 16 residues. The CDR3 loop reads CASSPGGGRSSYEQYF. The CDR3 DNA follows: TGTGCCAGCAGCCCGGGCGGGGGGCGATCTTCCTACGAGCAGTACTTC.

V usage is TRBV5-1 and J usage is TRBJ1-1, with 7 positions matching TRBD1. V gave up 4 bases and J gave up 5 bases; unmatched junction bases: 8. Germline loops: CDR1 SGHRS, CDR2 YFSETQ. The CDR3 consists of 14 residues. The CDR3 bases are TGCGCCAGCAGCCCACAGGGGCCAGGGACTGAAGCTTTCTTT. Amino acid sequence: CASSPQGPGTEAFF.

The chain recombines TRBV3-1 (or the pseudogene TRBV3-2) with TRBJ2-1; D may be TRBD2 (5 bases). Germline CDR1 and CDR2: LGHDT and YNNKEL (reference sequence). The CDR3 runs to 14 residues. Trimming pared 0 bases from V and 8 bases from J, leaving 11 bases between. Here the CDR3 reads CASSQDLAADEQFF. The CDR3 coding sequence is TGTGCCAGCAGCCAAGACTTGGCAGCGGATGAGCAGTTCTTC.

This clone came up a few times. The chain is built from TRBV6-6 and TRBJ1-1; D is unresolved. V lost 0 bases and J 3 bases, leaving 2 bases between the germline ends. CDR3 length: 12 amino acids. The germline gives CDR1 MNHNY, CDR2 SVGAGI (reference sequence). CDR3 nucleotide sequence: TGTGCCAGCAGTTACTCCGACACTGAAGCTTTCTTT. Amino acids: CASSYSDTEAFF.

This chain connects TRBV3-1 (or the pseudogene TRBV3-2) to TRBJ2-1; 9 bases are a match to TRBD1. The CDR3 is 13 residues long. The V and J ends lost 6 bases and 9 bases, in that order; junction bases with no gene match: 6. Germline CDR1 reads LGHDT; CDR2 reads YNNKEL (reference sequence). For the CDR3, the DNA is TGTGCCAGCAGTCTCCCGGGACAGGGTGAGCAGTTCTTC. It specifies CASSLPGQGEQFF.

This chain uses TRBV9 with TRBJ2-1; no clear D gene. The V gene's germline CDR1 is SGDLS and CDR2 YYNGEE. V lost 0 bases and J 2 bases, leaving 6 bases between the germline ends. This CDR3 is 14 amino acids long. The CDR3 region has the DNA TGTGCCAGCAGCGTAGGCAACACCTACAATGAGCAGTTCTTC. Encoded protein: CASSVGNTYNEQFF. Looking up the rest from reference TRBV9 and TRBJ2-1 gives the full variable domain: DSGVTQTPKHLITATGQRVTLRCSPRSGDLSVYWYQQSLDQGLQFLIQYYNGEERAKGNILERFSAQQFPDLHSELNLSSLELGDSALYFCASSVGNTYNEQFFGPGTRLTVL.

V and J are TRBV7-9 and TRBJ2-3; 12 bases agree with TRBD2. CDR3 size: 16 residues. J gave up 5 bases and V 5 bases, and 8 bases lay outside the gene matches. The germline V gene has CDR1 SEHNR and CDR2 FQNEAQ (reference sequence). The CDR3 DNA is TGTGCCAGCAGCCTCCGACTAGCGGGAGTCCTAGATACGCAGTATTTT. Translating gives CASSLRLAGVLDTQYF.

V usage is TRBV28 and J usage is TRBJ2-5, with no clear D. This CDR3 has 14 amino acids. Per germline, CDR1 MDHEN and CDR2 SYDVKM. V shed 4 bases and J shed 4 bases, with 13 bases lying between them. The CDR3 DNA follows: TGTGCCAGCAGTTGGGCCCGACACTCAGAGACCCAGTACTTC. Its translation is CASSWARHSETQYF.

J is TRBJ1-1 and V is TRBV18; 7 nucleotides match TRBD1. The V gene's germline CDR1 is KGHSH and CDR2 LQKENI. The CDR3 covers 17 residues. The J segment lost 0 bases and the V segment lost 3 bases, leaving 10 bases of the junction unmatched. The CDR3 DNA sequence: TGTGCCAGCTCACCGGGCAGGGGGATATTCATGAACACTGAAGCTTTCTTT. The encoded protein is CASSPGRGIFMNTEAFF.

This clone occurred a few times. The genes are TRBV19 and TRBJ2-3, with TRBD1 identical over 7 bases. CDR3 length: 16 residues. Germline-derived CDR1 and CDR2 are LNHDA and SQIVND (reference sequence). Losses at the gene ends were 3 bases for V and 0 bases for J; bases not matched to a gene: 6. The CDR3 bases are TGTGCCAGTAGTATTGGGACAGCTTATAGCACAGATACGCAGTATTTT. It is translated as CASSIGTAYSTDTQYF.

This rearrangement joins TRBV19 to TRBJ1-1; D may be TRBD1 (5 bases). Germline V CDR1 and CDR2: LNHDA, SQIVND (reference sequence). The CDR3 is 12 residues long. The V gene lost 5 bases and the J gene lost 4 bases, with 8 bases spanning the gap. CDR3: CASSPGFTEAFF. The DNA of the CDR3 is TGTGCCAGTAGTCCAGGGTTCACTGAAGCTTTCTTT.

J is TRBJ1-6 and V is TRBV7-9; no clear D. Trimming left V 5 bases short and J 9 bases short, with 8 bases between. Germline V CDR1 and CDR2: SEHNR, FQNEAQ (reference sequence). The CDR3 spans 12 residues. The CDR3 region is CASSPEGSPLHF. The CDR3 DNA reads as TGTGCCAGCAGCCCTGAGGGTTCACCCCTCCACTTT.

This clone was counted a single time. The rearrangement links TRBV30 to TRBJ2-5, with 11 bases fitting TRBD1. Germline CDR1 is GTSNPN and CDR2 is SVGIG (reference sequence). Trimming cost V 2 bases and J 9 bases; bases outside gene matches: 11. The length of the CDR3 is 15 residues. The CDR3 DNA follows: TGTGCCTGGAGTTTTCGCGGGACAGGGGGACGACCCCAGTACTTC. Protein product: CAWSFRGTGGRPQYF.

The genes are TRBV30 and TRBJ1-4, with TRBD1 as a possible D gene (5 bases). Per the germline V gene, CDR1 is GTSNPN and CDR2 is SVGIG (reference sequence). The CDR3 spans 13 residues. V was shortened by 1 base and J by 10 bases, with 13 bases between the two germline ends. The CDR3 loop is CAWSAAGRTKLFF. The CDR3 DNA follows: TGTGCCTGGAGTGCCGCGGGGCGGACAAAACTGTTTTTT.

This clone appeared once. The rearrangement uses TRBV2 and TRBJ1-2; possibly TRBD1 for D (5 bases). Per the germline V gene, CDR1 is SNHLY and CDR2 is FYNNEI. This CDR3 is built from 14 residues. V lost 5 bases and J 4 bases, leaving 14 bases between the germline ends. CDR3 sequence: CASSLQRGSYGYTF. The CDR3 region has the DNA TGTGCCAGCAGTCTCCAACGGGGGTCCTATGGCTACACCTTC. Full variable domain (rest looked up from reference TRBV2 and TRBJ1-2): EPEVTQTPSHQVTQMGQEVILRCVPISNHLYFYWYRQILGQKVEFLVSFYNNEISEKSEIFDDQFSVERPDGSNFTLKIRSTKLEDSAMYFCASSLQRGSYGYTFGSGTRLTVV.

This sequence joins TRBV5-5 and TRBJ1-1, with a possible D match to TRBD1 (6 bases). Trimming left V 2 bases short and J 12 bases short, with 17 bases between. The CDR3 runs 13 residues. Germline V lookup: CDR1 SGHKS, CDR2 YYEKEE (reference sequence). CDR3 amino acids: CASSFMRRGLTFF. CDR3 bases: TGTGCCAGCAGCTTCATGCGAAGGGGGTTGACTTTCTTT.

The chain couples TRBV5-1 to TRBJ2-7, with 11 bases aligning to TRBD2. This CDR3 spans 15 amino acids. Trimming removed 3 bases from V and 2 bases from J; junction bases left unmatched: 4. Germline V gene data show CDR1 as SGHRS and CDR2 as YFSETQ. The CDR3 bases are TGCGCCAGCAGCTCCGGGACTAGCGGACCCTACGAGCAGTACTTC. It specifies CASSSGTSGPYEQYF.

The chain combines TRBV2 with TRBJ1-5; 10 bases align to TRBD1. The length of the CDR3 is 14 residues. V shed 8 bases, J shed 4 bases, and the junction held 5 bases outside the gene matches. The V gene's germline CDR1 is SNHLY and CDR2 FYNNEI. CDR3 DNA: TGTGCCAGCTTAGCGGGACAGGGGAATCAGCCCCAGCATTTT. This encodes CASLAGQGNQPQHF.